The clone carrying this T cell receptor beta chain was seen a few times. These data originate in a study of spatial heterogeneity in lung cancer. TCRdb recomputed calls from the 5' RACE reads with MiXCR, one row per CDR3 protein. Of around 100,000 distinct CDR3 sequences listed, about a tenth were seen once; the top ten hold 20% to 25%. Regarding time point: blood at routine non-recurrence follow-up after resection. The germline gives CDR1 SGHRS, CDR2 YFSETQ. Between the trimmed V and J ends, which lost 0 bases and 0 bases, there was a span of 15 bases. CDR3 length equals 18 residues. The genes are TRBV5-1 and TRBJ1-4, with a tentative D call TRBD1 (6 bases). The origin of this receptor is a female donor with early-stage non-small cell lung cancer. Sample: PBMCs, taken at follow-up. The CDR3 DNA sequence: TGCGCCAGCAGCTTGGATCTTACAGGGTTGTCAACTAATGAAAAACTGTTTTTT. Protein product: CASSLDLTGLSTNEKLFF.